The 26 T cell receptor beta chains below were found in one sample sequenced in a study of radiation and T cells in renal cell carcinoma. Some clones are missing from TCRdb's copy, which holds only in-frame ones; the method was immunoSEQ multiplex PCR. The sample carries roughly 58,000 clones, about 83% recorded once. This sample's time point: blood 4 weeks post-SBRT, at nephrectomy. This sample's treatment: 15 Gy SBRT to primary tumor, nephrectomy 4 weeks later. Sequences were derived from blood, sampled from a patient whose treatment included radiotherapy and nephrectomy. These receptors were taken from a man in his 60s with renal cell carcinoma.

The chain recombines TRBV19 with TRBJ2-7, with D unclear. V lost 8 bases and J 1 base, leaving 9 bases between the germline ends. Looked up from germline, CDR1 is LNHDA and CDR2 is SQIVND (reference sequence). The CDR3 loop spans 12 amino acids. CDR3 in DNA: TGTGCCAGTGGAAGTACTTCCTACGAGCAGTACTTC. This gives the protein CASGSTSYEQYF.

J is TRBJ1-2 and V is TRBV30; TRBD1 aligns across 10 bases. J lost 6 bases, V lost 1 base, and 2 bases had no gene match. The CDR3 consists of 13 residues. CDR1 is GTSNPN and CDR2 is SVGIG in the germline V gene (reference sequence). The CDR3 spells CAWSAGQGDGYTF. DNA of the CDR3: TGTGCCTGGAGTGCCGGACAGGGGGATGGCTACACCTTC.

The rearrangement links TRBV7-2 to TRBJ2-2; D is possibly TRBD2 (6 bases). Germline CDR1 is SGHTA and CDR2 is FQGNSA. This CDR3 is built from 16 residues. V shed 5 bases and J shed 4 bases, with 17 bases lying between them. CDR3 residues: CASSPDGGIGTGELFF. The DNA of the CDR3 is TGTGCCAGCAGCCCCGACGGAGGGATCGGCACCGGGGAGCTGTTTTTT.

The CDR3 nucleotides are TGTGCCAGCTCACAACGAGTACAATCTAACTATGGCTACACCTTC. Its protein is CASSQRVQSNYGYTF. The chain carries TRBV18 and TRBJ1-2; D gene unclear. V lost 4 bases and J 0 bases, leaving 12 bases between the germline ends. Germline CDR1 KGHSH, CDR2 LQKENI. The CDR3 totals 15 residues.

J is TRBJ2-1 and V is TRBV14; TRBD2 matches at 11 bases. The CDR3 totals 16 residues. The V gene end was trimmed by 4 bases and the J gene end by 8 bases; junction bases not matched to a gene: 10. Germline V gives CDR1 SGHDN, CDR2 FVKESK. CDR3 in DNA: TGTGCCAGCAGCCTCTTAGCGGGAGGGACCGCAGATGAGCAGTTCTTC. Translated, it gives CASSLLAGGTADEQFF.

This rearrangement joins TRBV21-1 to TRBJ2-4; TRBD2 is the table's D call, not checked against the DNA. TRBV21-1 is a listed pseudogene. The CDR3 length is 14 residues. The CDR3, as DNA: TGTGCCAGCAGCAGACTACCGATCAAAAACATTCAGTACTTC. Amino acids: CASSRLPIKNIQYF.

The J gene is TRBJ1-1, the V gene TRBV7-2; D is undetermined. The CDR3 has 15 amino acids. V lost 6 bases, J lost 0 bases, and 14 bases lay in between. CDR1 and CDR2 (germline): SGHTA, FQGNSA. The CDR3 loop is CASSPRFTVNTEAFF. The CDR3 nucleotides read TGTGCCAGCAGTCCCCGTTTTACGGTGAACACTGAAGCTTTCTTT.

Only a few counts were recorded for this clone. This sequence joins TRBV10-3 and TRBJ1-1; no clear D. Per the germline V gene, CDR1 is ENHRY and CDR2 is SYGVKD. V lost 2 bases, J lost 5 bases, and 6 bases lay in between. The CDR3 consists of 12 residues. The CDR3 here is CAISERSTEAFF. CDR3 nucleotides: TGTGCCATCAGTGAGAGGAGTACTGAAGCTTTCTTT.

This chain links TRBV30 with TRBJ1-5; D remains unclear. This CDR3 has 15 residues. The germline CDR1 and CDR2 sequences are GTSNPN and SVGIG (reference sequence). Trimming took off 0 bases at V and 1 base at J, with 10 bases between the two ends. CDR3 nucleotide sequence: TGTGCCTGGAGTGTAGGTGGCACCAGCAATCAGCCCCAGCATTTT. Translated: CAWSVGGTSNQPQHF.

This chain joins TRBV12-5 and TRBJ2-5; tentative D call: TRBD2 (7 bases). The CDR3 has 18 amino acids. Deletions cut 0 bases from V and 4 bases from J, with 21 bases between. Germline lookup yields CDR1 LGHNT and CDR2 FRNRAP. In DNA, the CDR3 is TGTGCTAGTGGTTTGGTATGGTTTGGGTCAGGGGAGGGAGAGACCCAGTACTTC. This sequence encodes CASGLVWFGSGEGETQYF.

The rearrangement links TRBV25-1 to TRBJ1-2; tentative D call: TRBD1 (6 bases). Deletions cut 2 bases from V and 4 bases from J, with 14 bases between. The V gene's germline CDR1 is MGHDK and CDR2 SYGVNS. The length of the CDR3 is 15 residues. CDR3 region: CASSEPGHLPYGYTF. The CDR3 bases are TGTGCCAGCAGTGAACCGGGACACCTTCCCTATGGCTACACCTTC.

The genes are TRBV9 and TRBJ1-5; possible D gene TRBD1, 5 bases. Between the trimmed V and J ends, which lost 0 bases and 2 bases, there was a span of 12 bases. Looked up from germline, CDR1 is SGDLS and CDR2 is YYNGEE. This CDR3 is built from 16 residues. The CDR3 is CASSVARGRGNQPQHF. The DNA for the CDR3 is TGTGCCAGCAGCGTAGCTAGGGGTCGTGGCAATCAGCCCCAGCATTTT. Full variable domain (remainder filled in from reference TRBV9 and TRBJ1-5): DSGVTQTPKHLITATGQRVTLRCSPRSGDLSVYWYQQSLDQGLQFLIQYYNGEERAKGNILERFSAQQFPDLHSELNLSSLELGDSALYFCASSVARGRGNQPQHFGDGTRLSIL.

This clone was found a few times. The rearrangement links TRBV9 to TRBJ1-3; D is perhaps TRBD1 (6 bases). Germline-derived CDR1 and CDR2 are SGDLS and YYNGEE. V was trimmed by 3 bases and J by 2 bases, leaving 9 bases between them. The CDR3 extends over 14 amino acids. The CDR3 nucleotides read TGTGCCAGCAGCGCTTCAGGGGCTGGAAACACCATATATTTT. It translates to CASSASGAGNTIYF.

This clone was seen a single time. The CDR3 bases are TGTGCCAGCAGCGACGGCGGGGGTACGGACACCGGGGAGCTGTTTTTT. It translates to CASSDGGGTDTGELFF. The V and J genes are TRBV7-9 and TRBJ2-2; 7 nucleotides align to TRBD2. Losses at the gene ends were 5 bases for V and 3 bases for J; bases not matched to a gene: 9. The CDR3 totals 16 residues. Germline CDR1 and CDR2: SEHNR and FQNEAQ (reference sequence).

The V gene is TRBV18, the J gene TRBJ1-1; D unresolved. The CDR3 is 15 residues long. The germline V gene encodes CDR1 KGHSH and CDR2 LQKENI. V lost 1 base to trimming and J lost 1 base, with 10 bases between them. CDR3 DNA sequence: TGTGCCAGCTCACCACTTATGGACGGGAACACTGAAGCTTTCTTT. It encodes CASSPLMDGNTEAFF.

The CDR3 DNA reads as TGTGCCAGCAGTCCTTTTGGGGAGCAGTACTTC. It codes for CASSPFGEQYF. The J gene is TRBJ2-7, the V gene TRBV6-1; no definite D call. CDR3 length equals 11 residues. V was trimmed by 5 bases and J by 7 bases, leaving 9 bases between them. Germline CDR1 reads MNHNS; CDR2 reads SASEGT.

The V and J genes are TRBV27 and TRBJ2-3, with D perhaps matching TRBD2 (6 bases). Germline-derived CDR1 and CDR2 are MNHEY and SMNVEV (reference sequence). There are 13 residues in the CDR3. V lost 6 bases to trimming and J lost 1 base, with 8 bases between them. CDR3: CASREGGTDTQYF. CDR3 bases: TGTGCCAGCAGGGAGGGCGGCACAGATACGCAGTATTTT.

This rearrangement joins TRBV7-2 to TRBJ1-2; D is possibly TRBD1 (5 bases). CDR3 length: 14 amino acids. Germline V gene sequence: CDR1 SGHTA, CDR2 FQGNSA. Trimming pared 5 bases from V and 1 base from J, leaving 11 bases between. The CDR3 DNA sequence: TGTGCCAGCAGCCCCGAGGGGTTTAACTATGGCTACACCTTC. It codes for CASSPEGFNYGYTF.

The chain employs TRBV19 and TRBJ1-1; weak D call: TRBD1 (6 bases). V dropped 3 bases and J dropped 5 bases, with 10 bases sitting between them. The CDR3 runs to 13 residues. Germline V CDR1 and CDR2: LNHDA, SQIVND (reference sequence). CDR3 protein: CASSMGGQTEAFF. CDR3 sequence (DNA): TGTGCCAGTAGTATGGGGGGGCAAACTGAAGCTTTCTTT.

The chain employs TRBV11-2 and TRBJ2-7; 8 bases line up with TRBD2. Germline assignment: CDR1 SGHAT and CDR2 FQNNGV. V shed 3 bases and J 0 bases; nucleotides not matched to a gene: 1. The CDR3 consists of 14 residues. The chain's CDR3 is CASSFSGNSYEQYV. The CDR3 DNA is TGTGCCAGCAGCTTTAGCGGGAACTCCTACGAGCAGTACGTC.

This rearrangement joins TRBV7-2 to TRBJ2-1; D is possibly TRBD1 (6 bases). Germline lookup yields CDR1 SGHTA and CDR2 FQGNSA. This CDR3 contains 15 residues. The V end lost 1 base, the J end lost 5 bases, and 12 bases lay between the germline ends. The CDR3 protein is CASSLVLGADNEQFF. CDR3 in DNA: TGTGCCAGCAGCTTAGTCTTGGGGGCAGACAATGAGCAGTTCTTC.

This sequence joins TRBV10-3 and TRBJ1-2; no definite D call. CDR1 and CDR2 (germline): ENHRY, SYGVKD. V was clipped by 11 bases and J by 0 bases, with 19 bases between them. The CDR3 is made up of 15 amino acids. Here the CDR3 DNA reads TGTGCCGCCGCTAGCGGAGGGCCCTCTAACTATGGCTACACCTTC. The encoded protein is CAAASGGPSNYGYTF.

CDR3 coding DNA: TGCAGCGTTGTGGCCGGCGGAGATACGCAGTATTTT. It yields the protein CSVVAGGDTQYF. J is TRBJ2-3 and V is TRBV29-1; D gene unclear. CDR1 is SQVTM and CDR2 is ANQGSEA in the germline V gene. The CDR3 extends over 12 amino acids. Trimming shortened V by 4 bases and J by 5 bases, and 10 bases separated the two germline ends.

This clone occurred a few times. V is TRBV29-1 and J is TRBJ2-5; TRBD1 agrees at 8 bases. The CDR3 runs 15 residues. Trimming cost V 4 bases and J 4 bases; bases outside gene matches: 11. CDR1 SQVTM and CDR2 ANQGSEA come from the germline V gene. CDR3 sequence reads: CSVARSTGERETQYF. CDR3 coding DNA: TGCAGCGTTGCCCGTTCGACAGGGGAAAGAGAGACCCAGTACTTC.

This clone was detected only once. The CDR3 region is CASSLGPPGGGELFF. The CDR3 DNA reads TGCGCCAGCAGCTTGGGACCCCCCGGTGGGGGGGAGCTGTTTTTT. The chain is built from TRBV5-1 and TRBJ2-2; no definite D call. Germline assignment: CDR1 SGHRS and CDR2 YFSETQ. Deletions cut 0 bases from V and 8 bases from J, with 14 bases between. This CDR3 region has 15 residues. The full variable domain, with the rest looked up from reference TRBV5-1 and TRBJ2-2, is KAGVTQTPRYLIKTRGQQVTLSCSPISGHRSVSWYQQTPGQGLQFLFEYFSETQRNKGNFPGRFSGRQFSNSRSEMNVSTLELGDSALYLCASSLGPPGGGELFFGEGSRLTVL.

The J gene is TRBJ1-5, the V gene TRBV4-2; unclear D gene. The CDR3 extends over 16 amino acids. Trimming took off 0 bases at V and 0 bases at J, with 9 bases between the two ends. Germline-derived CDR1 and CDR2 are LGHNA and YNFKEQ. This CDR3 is CASSQDIGYSNQPQHF. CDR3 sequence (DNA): TGTGCCAGCAGCCAAGATATCGGTTATAGCAATCAGCCCCAGCATTTT.